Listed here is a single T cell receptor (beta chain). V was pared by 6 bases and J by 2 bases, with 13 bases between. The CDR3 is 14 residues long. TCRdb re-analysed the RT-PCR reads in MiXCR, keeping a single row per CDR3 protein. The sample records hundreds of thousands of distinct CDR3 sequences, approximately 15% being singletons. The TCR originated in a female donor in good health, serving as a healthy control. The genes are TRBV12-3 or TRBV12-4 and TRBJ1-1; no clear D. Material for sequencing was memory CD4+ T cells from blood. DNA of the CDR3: TGTGCCAGCAGATTCGGAAGGACTAACACTGAAGCTTTCTTT. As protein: CASRFGRTNTEAFF.